A selection of T cell receptor beta chains follows, all from one sample in a study of CD8+ T cells in alopecia areata. Sequenced by immunoSEQ multiplex PCR; TCRdb stores in-frame clones only, minus some. The sample consists of over 95,000 clones, roughly two fifths of them appearing once. Sequencing was carried out using CD4+ T cells sorted from blood. All receptors come from a human donor with alopecia areata. Both conserved end residues are trimmed from each CDR3.

CDR3 protein	V gene	J gene
ASSPHRGSGYT	TRBV6-5	TRBJ1-2
ASSLVPQYSYNSPLH	TRBV7-2	TRBJ1-6
ASSFSDTAYNEQF	TRBV5-1	TRBJ2-1
ASSLELSSYTDTQY	TRBV7-2	TRBJ2-3
ASSEGSEQY	TRBV7-9	TRBJ2-7
ASSLYETGRAFIGETQY	TRBV28	TRBJ2-5
ASRSQAGSNTEAF	TRBV9	TRBJ1-1
ASSSAGGSTDTQY	TRBV28	TRBJ2-3
ASSPPGGDTGELF	TRBV18	TRBJ2-2
ASSLVLATEAF	TRBV7-2	TRBJ1-1
ASSSPRF	TRBV28	TRBJ1-1
ASSSTGQGTASYGYT	TRBV7-8	TRBJ1-2
ASSQSGTKNEQF	TRBV23-1	TRBJ2-1
ASIGTSALPTDTQY	TRBV23-1	TRBJ2-3
ASSNGGTGGYQPQH	TRBV27	TRBJ1-5
ASSGGTGGNQPQH	TRBV18	TRBJ1-5
ATGPIGSYNEQF	TRBV6-5	TRBJ2-1
ASSEQASGGYNEQF	TRBV25-1	TRBJ2-1
ASSVQGSGNTIY	TRBV2	TRBJ1-3
ASSSGGGRGEAF	TRBV13	TRBJ1-1
ASSLQGQGAREQY	TRBV7-6	TRBJ2-7
ASSQYRAAGANVLT	TRBV14	TRBJ2-6
ASSLGHSTYEQY	TRBV7-2	TRBJ2-7
ASSARGATTYNEQF	TRBV7-2	TRBJ2-1
ASSWTTSSYNEQF	TRBV5-1	TRBJ2-1
ASSQRQGGYEQY	TRBV4-1	TRBJ2-7
AGGADTQY	TRBV28	TRBJ2-3
ASSQDWALETQY	TRBV4-1	TRBJ2-5
ASSLSGRGIDTQY	TRBV27	TRBJ2-3
ASSMGSGISDTQY	TRBV19	TRBJ2-3
ASSFLPETGELF	TRBV5-1	TRBJ2-2
SVLTDTPNSPLH	TRBV29-1	TRBJ1-6
ASILDRGFNEQY	TRBV2	TRBJ2-7
ASRRSGTGTYEQY	TRBV11-2	.
SDVDFTDTQY	TRBV29-1	TRBJ2-3
ASSYSLASQKTQY	TRBV6-5	TRBJ2-5
ASSPPGAPLH	TRBV18	TRBJ1-6
SVEGGAWTSGRAGELF	TRBV29-1	TRBJ2-2
ASSLRERGPRSVYEQY	TRBV7-2	TRBJ2-7
AASPKRNGGGYT	TRBV7-9	TRBJ1-2
ASSDSLAGDSGELF	TRBV5-1	TRBJ2-2
ASSLQAYGYT	TRBV28	TRBJ1-2
ASSLGLARPNGTQY	TRBV5-1	TRBJ2-5
ASSVSQGRINEQF	TRBV18	TRBJ2-1
ASRRSIEGELF	TRBV19	TRBJ2-2
AWTGSYGYT	TRBV30	TRBJ1-2
ASSRGQGAAGELF	TRBV5-1	TRBJ2-2
ASRYTGTQETQY	TRBV6-1	TRBJ2-5
ASSRGSGQPQH	TRBV6-5	TRBJ1-5
ASSHRSSEAF	TRBV23-1	TRBJ1-1
ASSDPGTGLYEQY	TRBV27	TRBJ2-7
ASRSGTRNNEQF	TRBV14	TRBJ2-1
SVEDGGSNYGYT	TRBV29-1	TRBJ1-2
SVERDRGTEAF	TRBV29-1	TRBJ1-1
ASSYSSGRGTGELF	TRBV6-5	TRBJ2-2
AWRLLTGELF	TRBV30	TRBJ2-2
ASSARDRAENIQY	TRBV7-8	TRBJ2-4
SAREPGLDT	TRBV20-1	TRBJ1-2
SVEELNPYGYT	TRBV29-1	TRBJ1-2
ASSLTGTSGIQTTDTQY	TRBV5-1	TRBJ2-3